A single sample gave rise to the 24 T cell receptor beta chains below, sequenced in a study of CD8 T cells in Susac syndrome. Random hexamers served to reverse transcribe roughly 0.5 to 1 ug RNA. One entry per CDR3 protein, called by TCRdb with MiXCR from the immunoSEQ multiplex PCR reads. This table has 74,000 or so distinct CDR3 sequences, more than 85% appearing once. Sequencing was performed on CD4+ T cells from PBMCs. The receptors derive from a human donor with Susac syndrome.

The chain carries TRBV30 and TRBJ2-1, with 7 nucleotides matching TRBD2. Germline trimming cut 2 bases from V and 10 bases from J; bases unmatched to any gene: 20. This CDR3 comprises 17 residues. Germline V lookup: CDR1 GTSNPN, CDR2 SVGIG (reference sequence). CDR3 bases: TGTGCCTGGAGTCCCCTACCTATTAGCGTTGCGGGAGCGGAGCAGTTCTTC. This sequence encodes CAWSPLPISVAGAEQFF.

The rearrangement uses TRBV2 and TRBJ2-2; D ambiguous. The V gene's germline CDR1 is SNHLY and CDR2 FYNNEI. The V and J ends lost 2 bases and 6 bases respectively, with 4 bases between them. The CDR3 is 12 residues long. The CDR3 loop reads CASSESAGELFF. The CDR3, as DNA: TGTGCCAGCAGTGAATCGGCCGGGGAGCTGTTTTTT.

The CDR3 sequence is CSARDLPGVLKNIQYF. CDR3 DNA sequence: TGCAGTGCTAGAGATCTGCCAGGAGTCCTCAAAAACATTCAGTACTTC. The chain is built from TRBV20-1 and TRBJ2-4; D remains ambiguous. V lost 0 bases and J lost 3, with 15 bases in between. The CDR3 contains 16 residues. Germline values: CDR1 DFQATT, CDR2 SNEGSKA (reference sequence).

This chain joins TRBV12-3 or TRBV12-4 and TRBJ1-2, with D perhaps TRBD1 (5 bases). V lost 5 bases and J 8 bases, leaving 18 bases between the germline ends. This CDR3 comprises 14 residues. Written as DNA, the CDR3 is TGTGCCAGCAGTAATGACAGTCCCGAGGGGGGCTACACCTTC. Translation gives CASSNDSPEGGYTF.

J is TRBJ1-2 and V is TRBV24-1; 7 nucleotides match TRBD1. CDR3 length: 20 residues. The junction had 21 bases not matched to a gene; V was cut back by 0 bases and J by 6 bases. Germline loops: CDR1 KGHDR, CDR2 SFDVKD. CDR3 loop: CATSDLPSYRQGELFDGYTF. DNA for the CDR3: TGTGCCACCAGTGATTTGCCGTCCTACCGACAGGGCGAGCTCTTTGATGGCTACACCTTC.

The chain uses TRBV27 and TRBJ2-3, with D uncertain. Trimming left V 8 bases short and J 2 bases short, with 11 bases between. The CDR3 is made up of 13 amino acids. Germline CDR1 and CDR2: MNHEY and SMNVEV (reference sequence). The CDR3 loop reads CASRLLDTDTQYF. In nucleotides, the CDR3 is TGTGCCAGCCGCCTCCTAGACACAGATACGCAGTATTTT.

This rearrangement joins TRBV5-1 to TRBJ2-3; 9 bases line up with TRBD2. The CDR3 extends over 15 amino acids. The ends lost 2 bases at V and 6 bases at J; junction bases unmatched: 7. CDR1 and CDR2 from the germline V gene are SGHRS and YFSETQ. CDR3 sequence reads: CASSFGAGGGDTQYF. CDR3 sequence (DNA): TGCGCCAGCAGCTTCGGAGCGGGGGGCGGTGATACGCAGTATTTT.

This CDR3 is CSARDVPGLAEETQYF. Here the CDR3 DNA reads TGCAGTGCTAGAGATGTTCCGGGACTAGCAGAAGAGACCCAGTACTTC. The chain combines TRBV20-1 with TRBJ2-5; TRBD2 matches at 9 bases. CDR3 size: 16 residues. V lost 0 bases to trimming and J lost 3 bases; unmatched junction nucleotides: 8. Germline V gene lookup returns CDR1 DFQATT and CDR2 SNEGSKA (reference sequence).

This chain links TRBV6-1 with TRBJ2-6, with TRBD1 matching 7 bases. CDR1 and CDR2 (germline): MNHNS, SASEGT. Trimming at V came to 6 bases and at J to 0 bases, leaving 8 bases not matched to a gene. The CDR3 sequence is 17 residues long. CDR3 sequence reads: CASRSTGAGSGANVLTF. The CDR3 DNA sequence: TGTGCCAGCAGATCCACAGGGGCTGGCTCTGGGGCCAACGTCCTGACTTTC.

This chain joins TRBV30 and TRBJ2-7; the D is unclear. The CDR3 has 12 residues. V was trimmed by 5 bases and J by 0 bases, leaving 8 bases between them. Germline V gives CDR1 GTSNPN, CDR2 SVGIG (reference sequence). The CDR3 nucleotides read TGTGCCTGGCGGGTGAGCTCCTACGAGCAGTACTTC. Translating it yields CAWRVSSYEQYF.

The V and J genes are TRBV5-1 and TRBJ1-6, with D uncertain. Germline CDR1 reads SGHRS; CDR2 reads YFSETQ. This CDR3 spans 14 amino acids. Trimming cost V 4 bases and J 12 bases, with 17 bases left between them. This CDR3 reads CASSDDWDSGPLHF. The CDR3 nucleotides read TGCGCCAGCAGCGACGACTGGGATTCGGGACCCCTCCACTTT.

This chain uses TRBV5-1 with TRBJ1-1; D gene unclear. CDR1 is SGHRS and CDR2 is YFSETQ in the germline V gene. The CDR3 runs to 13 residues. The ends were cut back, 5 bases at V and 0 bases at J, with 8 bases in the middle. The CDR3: CASSRVMNTEAFF. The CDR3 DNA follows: TGCGCCAGCAGTCGAGTCATGAACACTGAAGCTTTCTTT. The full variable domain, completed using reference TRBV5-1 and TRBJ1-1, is KAGVTQTPRYLIKTRGQQVTLSCSPISGHRSVSWYQQTPGQGLQFLFEYFSETQRNKGNFPGRFSGRQFSNSRSEMNVSTLELGDSALYLCASSRVMNTEAFFGQGTRLTVV.

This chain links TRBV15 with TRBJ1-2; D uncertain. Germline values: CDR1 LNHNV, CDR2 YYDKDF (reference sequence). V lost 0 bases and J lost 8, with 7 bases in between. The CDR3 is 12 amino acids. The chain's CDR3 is CATSRDSGGYTF. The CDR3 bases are TGTGCCACCAGCAGAGATTCAGGCGGCTACACCTTC.

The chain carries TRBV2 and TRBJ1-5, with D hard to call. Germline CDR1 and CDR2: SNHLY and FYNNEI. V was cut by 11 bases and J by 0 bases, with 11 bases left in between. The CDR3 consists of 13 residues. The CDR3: CASRLDSNQPQHF. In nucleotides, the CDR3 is TGTGCCTCGAGGTTGGATAGCAATCAGCCCCAGCATTTT.

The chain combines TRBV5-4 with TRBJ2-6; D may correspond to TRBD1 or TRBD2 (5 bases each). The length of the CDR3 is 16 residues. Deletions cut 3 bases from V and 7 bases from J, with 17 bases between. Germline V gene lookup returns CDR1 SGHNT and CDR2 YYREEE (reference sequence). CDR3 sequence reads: CASSSGTDNLANVLTF. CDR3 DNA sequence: TGTGCCAGCAGCTCCGGGACGGATAATTTAGCCAACGTCCTGACTTTC.

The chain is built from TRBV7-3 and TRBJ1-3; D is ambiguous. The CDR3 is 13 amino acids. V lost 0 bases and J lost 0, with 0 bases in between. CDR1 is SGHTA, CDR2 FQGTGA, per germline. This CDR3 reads CASSLTSGNTIYF. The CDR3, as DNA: TGTGCCAGCAGCTTAACCTCTGGAAACACCATATATTTT.

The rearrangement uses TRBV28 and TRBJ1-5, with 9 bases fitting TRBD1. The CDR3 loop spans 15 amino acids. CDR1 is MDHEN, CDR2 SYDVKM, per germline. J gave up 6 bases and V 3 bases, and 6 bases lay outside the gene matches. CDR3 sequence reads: CASSLAQGAGQPQHF. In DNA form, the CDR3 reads TGTGCCAGCAGTTTGGCACAGGGGGCAGGTCAGCCCCAGCATTTT.

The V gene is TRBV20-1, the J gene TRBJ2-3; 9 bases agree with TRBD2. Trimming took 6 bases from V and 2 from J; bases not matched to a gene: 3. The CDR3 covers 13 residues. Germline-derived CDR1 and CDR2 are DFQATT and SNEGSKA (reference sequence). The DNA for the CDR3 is TGCAGTGCCTTAGCGGGGGACACAGATACGCAGTATTTT. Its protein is CSALAGDTDTQYF.

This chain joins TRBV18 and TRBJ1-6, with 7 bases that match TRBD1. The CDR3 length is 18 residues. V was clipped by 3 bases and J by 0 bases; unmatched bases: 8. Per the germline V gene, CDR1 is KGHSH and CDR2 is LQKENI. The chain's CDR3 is CASSPLGQQSSYNSPLHF. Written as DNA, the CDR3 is TGTGCCAGCTCACCGCTGGGACAGCAGAGCTCCTATAATTCACCCCTCCACTTT.

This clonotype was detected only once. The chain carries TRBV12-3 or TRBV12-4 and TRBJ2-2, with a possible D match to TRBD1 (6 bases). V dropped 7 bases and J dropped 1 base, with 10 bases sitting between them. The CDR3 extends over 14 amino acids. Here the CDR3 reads CASTYRENTGELFF. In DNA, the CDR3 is TGTGCCAGCACCTACAGGGAGAACACCGGGGAGCTGTTTTTT.

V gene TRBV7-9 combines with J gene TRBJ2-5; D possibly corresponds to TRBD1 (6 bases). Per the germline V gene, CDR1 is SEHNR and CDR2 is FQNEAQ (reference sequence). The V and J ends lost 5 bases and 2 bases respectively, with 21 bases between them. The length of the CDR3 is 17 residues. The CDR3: CASSPRDTKHPQETQYF. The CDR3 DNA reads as TGTGCCAGCAGCCCCCGGGACACCAAACATCCACAAGAGACCCAGTACTTC. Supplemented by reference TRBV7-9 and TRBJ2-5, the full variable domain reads DTGVSQNPRHKITKRGQNVTFRCDPISEHNRLYWYRQTLGQGPEFLTYFQNEAQLEKSRLLSDRFSAERPKGSFSTLEIQRTEQGDSAMYLCASSPRDTKHPQETQYFGPGTRLLVL.

CDR3 nucleotide sequence: TGCAGCGTTGGAAGTCTCTCCTATAATTCACCCCTCCACTTT. Residues: CSVGSLSYNSPLHF. The chain couples TRBV29-1 to TRBJ1-6; D is ambiguous. The CDR3 loop spans 14 amino acids. Germline V gene sequence: CDR1 SQVTM, CDR2 ANQGSEA. V was trimmed by 4 bases and J by 0 bases, leaving 7 bases between them. Together with reference TRBV29-1 and TRBJ1-6, the CDR3 gives the full variable domain: SAVISQKPSRDICQRGTSLTIQCQVDSQVTMMFWYRQQPGQSLTLIATANQGSEATYESGFVIDKFPISRPNLTFSTLTVSNMSPEDSSIYLCSVGSLSYNSPLHFGNGTRLTVT.

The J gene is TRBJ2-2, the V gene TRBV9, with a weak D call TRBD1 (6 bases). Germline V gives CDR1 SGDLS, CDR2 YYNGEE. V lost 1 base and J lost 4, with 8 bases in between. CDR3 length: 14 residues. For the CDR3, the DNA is TGTGCCAGCAGCGTACCGGACAGCACCGGGGAGCTGTTTTTT. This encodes CASSVPDSTGELFF. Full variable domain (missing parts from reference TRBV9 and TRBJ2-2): DSGVTQTPKHLITATGQRVTLRCSPRSGDLSVYWYQQSLDQGLQFLIQYYNGEERAKGNILERFSAQQFPDLHSELNLSSLELGDSALYFCASSVPDSTGELFFGEGSRLTVL.

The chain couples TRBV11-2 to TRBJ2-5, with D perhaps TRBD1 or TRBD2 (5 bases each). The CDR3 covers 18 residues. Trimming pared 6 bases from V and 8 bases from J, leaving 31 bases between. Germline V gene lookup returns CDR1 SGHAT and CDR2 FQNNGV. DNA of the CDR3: TGTGCCAGCAGTCCACCGATACGAGAGGGGTCGATAGAGGATACCCAGTACTTC. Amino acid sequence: CASSPPIREGSIEDTQYF.